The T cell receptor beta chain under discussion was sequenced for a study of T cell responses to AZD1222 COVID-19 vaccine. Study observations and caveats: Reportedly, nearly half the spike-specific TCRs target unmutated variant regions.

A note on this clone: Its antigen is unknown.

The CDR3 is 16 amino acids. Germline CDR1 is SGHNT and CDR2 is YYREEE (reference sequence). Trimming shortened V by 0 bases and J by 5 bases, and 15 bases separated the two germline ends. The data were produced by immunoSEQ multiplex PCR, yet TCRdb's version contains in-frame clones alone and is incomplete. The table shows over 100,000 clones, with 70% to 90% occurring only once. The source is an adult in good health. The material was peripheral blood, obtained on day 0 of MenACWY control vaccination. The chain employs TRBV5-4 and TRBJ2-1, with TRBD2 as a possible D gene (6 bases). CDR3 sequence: CASSLAFSGVDNEQFF. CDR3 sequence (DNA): TGTGCCAGCAGCTTGGCATTTAGCGGAGTAGACAATGAGCAGTTCTTC.